This T cell receptor beta chain was captured in a study of blood T cell repertoires in COVID-19. Generated by immunoSEQ multiplex PCR, the TCRdb table keeps only in-frame clones and is missing some. This table has some 230,000 clones, around 86% appearing once. Material for sequencing was peripheral blood. This TCR came from a woman aged 45-65 years with COVID-19, enrolled during active disease.

Here the CDR3 DNA reads TGTGCCAGCCTGCAGGACATGAACACTGAAGCTTTCTTT. Its translation: CASLQDMNTEAFF. The rearrangement uses TRBV5-6 and TRBJ1-1, with D possibly being TRBD1 (5 bases). The germline V gene encodes CDR1 SGHDT and CDR2 YYEEEE. The V and J ends lost 7 bases and 0 bases respectively, with 10 bases between them. CDR3 length equals 13 residues.